This T cell receptor (beta chain) was obtained from a study of blood T cells in healthy people across ages. Using a J-beta primer mix together with a sample-barcoded 5' primer, a second PCR was run for roughly 6 to 11 cycles. TCRdb re-called the 5' RACE reads through MiXCR, storing one row per CDR3 protein. The profile covers 850,000 or so distinct CDR3 sequences, with 25% to 30% appearing a single time and roughly 17% taken by the ten largest. The clonotype comes from an elderly woman in good health. Sequenced material: blood.

The CDR3 bases are TGTGCCAGCAGTCCCCTAGGGGGCGGGGTGAACGAGCAGTACTTC. This translates into CASSPLGGGVNEQYF. The chain joins TRBV6-6 to TRBJ2-4, with D possibly TRBD1 on 7 matching bases. Matching the DNA end better, TRBJ2-7 makes the J call doubtful. Germline-derived CDR1 and CDR2 are MNHNY and SVGAGI (reference sequence). CDR3 size: 15 residues.